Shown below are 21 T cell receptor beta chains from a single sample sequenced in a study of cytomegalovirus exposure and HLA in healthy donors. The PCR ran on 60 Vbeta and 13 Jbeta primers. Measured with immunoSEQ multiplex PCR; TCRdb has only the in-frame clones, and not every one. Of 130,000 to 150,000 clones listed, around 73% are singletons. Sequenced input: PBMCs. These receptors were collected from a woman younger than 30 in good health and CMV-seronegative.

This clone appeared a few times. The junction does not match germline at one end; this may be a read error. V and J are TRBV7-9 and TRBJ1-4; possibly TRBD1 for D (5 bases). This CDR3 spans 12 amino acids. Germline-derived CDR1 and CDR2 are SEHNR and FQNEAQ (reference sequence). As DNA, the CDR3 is TGTTCCAGCCAAGGGGTTGTTGAAAAACTGTTTTTT. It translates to CSSQGVVEKLFF.

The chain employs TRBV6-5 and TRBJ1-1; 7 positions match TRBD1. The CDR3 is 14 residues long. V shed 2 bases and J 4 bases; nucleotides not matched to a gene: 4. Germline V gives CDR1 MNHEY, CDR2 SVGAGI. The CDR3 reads CASSYNNRGTEAFF. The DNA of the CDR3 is TGTGCCAGCAGTTACAATAACAGGGGCACTGAAGCTTTCTTT.

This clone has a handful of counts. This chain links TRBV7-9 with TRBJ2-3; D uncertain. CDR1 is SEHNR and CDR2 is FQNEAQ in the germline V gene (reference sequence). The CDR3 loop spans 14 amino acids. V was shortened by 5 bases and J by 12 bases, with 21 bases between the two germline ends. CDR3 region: CASSPPRFRERQYF. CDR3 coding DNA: TGTGCCAGCAGCCCCCCCCGATTTAGAGAGAGACAGTATTTT.

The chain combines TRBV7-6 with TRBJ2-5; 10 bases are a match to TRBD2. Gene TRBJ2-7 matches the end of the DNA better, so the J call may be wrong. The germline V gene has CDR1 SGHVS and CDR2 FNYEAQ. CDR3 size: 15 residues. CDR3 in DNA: TGTGCCAGCAGCTTCGAAAGCGGGGGGGCCTACGAGCAGTACTTC. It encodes CASSFESGGAYEQYF.

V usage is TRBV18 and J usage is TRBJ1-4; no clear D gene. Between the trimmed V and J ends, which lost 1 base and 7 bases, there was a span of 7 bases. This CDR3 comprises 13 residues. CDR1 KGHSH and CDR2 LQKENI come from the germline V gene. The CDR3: CASSPRESEKLFF. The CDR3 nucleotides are TGTGCCAGCTCACCACGGGAGAGTGAAAAACTGTTTTTT.

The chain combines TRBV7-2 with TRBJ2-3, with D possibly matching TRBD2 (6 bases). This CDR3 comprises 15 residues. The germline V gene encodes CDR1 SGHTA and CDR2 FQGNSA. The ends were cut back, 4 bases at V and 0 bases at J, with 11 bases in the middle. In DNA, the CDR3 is TGTGCCAGCAGCTCGGACTACCTGAGCACAGATACGCAGTATTTT. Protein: CASSSDYLSTDTQYF.

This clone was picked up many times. The CDR3 region is CASSQVQGSTEAFF. CDR3 coding DNA: TGTGCCAGCAGCCAAGTGCAGGGTAGTACTGAAGCTTTCTTT. The rearrangement joins TRBV4-2 to TRBJ1-1, with a weak D call TRBD1 (5 bases). Germline V gene lookup returns CDR1 LGHNA and CDR2 YNFKEQ. V lost 1 base and J lost 5, with 11 bases in between. The length of the CDR3 is 14 residues.

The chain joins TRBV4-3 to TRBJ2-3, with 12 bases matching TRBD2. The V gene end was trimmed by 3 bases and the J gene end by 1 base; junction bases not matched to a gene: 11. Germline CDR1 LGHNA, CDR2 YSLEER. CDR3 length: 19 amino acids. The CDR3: CASSQDPWTSGIRTDTQYF. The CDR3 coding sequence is TGCGCCAGCAGCCAGGACCCCTGGACTAGCGGGATACGCACAGATACGCAGTATTTT.

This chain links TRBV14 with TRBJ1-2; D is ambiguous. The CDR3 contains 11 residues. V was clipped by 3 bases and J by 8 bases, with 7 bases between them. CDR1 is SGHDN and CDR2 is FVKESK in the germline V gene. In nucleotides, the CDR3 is TGTGCCAGCAGCCAGGCCGGGGGCTACACCTTC. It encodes CASSQAGGYTF.

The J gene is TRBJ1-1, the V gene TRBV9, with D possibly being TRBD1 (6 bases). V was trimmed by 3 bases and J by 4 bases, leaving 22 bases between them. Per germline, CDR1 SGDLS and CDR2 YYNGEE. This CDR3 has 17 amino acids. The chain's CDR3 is CASSALPDSPGGTEAFF. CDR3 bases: TGTGCCAGCAGCGCCCTCCCGGACAGCCCTGGAGGCACTGAAGCTTTCTTT.

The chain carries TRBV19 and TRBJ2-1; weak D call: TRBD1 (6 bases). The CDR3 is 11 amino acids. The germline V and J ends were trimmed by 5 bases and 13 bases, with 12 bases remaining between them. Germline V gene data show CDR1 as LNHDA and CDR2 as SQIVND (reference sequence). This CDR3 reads CASSSGTQQFF. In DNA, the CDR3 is TGTGCCAGTAGTTCCGGGACACAACAGTTCTTC.

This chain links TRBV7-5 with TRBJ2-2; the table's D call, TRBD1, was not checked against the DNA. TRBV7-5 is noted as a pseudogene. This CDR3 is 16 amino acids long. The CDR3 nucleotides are TGTGTCAGAACCCTGTCGGAGGGGGCCGAATCCGGGGAGCTGTTTTTT. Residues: CVRTLSEGAESGELFF.

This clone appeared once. The CDR3 reads CASSRGDQPQHF. The CDR3 nucleotides are TGTGCCAGCAGCCGAGGCGATCAGCCCCAGCATTTT. The chain uses TRBV11-2 and TRBJ1-5; D not certain. The CDR3 spans 12 residues. V dropped 5 bases and J dropped 5 bases, with 7 bases sitting between them. Germline values: CDR1 SGHAT, CDR2 FQNNGV. Full variable domain (remainder filled in from reference TRBV11-2 and TRBJ1-5): EAGVAQSPRYKIIEKRQSVAFWCNPISGHATLYWYQQILGQGPKLLIQFQNNGVVDDSQLPKDRFSAERLKGVDSTLKIQPAKLEDSAVYLCASSRGDQPQHFGDGTRLSIL.

The CDR3 here is CASSTSGGSGNTIYF. The CDR3 nucleotides are TGTGCCAGTTCAACCTCAGGGGGGTCTGGAAACACCATATATTTT. The chain combines TRBV19 with TRBJ1-3; TRBD1 matches at 7 bases. Germline CDR1 LNHDA, CDR2 SQIVND (reference sequence). CDR3 length: 15 amino acids. J was trimmed by 1 base and V by 8 bases; bases with no gene match: 8.

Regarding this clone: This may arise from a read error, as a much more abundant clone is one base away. The CDR3 loop reads CASSPGTGGSYEQYF. CDR3 DNA sequence: TGTGCCAGCAGTCCCGGGACAGGGGGCTCCTACGAGCAGTACTTC. J is TRBJ2-7 and V is TRBV11-1; 11 nucleotides align to TRBD1. J was trimmed by 0 bases and V by 6 bases; bases with no gene match: 4. The CDR3 sequence is 15 residues long. Germline V gene lookup returns CDR1 SGHAT and CDR2 FQDESV (reference sequence).

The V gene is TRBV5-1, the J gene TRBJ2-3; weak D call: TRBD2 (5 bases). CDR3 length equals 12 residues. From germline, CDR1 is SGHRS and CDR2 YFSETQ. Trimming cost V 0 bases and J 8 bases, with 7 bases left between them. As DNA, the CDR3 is TGCGCCAGCAGCTTGGACGGGGTTACGCAGTATTTT. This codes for CASSLDGVTQYF.

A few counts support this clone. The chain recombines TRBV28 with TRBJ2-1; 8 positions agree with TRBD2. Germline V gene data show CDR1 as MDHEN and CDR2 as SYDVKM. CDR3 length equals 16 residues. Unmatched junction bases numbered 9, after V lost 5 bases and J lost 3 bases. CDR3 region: CASSPTLAGGYNEQFF. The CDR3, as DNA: TGTGCCAGCAGTCCCACCCTTGCGGGGGGCTACAATGAGCAGTTCTTC.

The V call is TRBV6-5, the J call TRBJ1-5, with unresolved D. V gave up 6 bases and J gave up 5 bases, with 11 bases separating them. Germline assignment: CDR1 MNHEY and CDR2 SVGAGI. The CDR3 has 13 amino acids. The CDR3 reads CASSRGEHQPQHF. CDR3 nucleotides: TGTGCCAGCAGCCGGGGAGAGCATCAGCCCCAGCATTTT.

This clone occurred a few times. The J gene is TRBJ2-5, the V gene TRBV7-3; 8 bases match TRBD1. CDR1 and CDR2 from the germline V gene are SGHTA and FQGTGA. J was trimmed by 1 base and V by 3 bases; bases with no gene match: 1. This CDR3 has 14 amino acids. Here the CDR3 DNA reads TGTGCCAGCAGCTTTGGGACAGGCCAAGAGACCCAGTACTTC. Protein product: CASSFGTGQETQYF.

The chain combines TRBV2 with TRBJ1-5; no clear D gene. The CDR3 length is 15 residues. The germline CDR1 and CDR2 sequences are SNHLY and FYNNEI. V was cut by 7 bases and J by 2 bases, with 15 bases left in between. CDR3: CASKRTLGGNQPQHF. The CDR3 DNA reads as TGTGCCAGCAAGCGAACCCTGGGAGGCAATCAGCCCCAGCATTTT. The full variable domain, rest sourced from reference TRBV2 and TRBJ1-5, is EPEVTQTPSHQVTQMGQEVILRCVPISNHLYFYWYRQILGQKVEFLVSFYNNEISEKSEIFDDQFSVERPDGSNFTLKIRSTKLEDSAMYFCASKRTLGGNQPQHFGDGTRLSIL.

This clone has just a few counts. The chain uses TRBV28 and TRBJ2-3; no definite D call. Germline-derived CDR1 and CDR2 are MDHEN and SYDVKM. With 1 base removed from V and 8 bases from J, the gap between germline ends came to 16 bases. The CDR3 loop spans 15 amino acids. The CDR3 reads CASSLSLGPSGTQYF. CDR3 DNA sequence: TGTGCCAGCAGTTTATCCCTAGGCCCTTCGGGTACGCAGTATTTT. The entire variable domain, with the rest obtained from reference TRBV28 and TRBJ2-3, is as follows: DVKVTQSSRYLVKRTGEKVFLECVQDMDHENMFWYRQDPGLGLRLIYFSYDVKMKEKGDIPEGYSVSREKKERFSLILESASTNQTSMYLCASSLSLGPSGTQYFGPGTRLTVL.